The rows below give T cell receptor beta chains drawn from one sample of a study of beta chain features in type 1 diabetes. Using immunoSEQ multiplex PCR, the repertoire was profiled, and TCRdb retains in-frame clones only, with some absent. The sample comprises hundreds of thousands of clones, about a tenth of which are singletons, and 1% rests with the top ten. Specimen: central memory CD4+ T cells from blood. These TCRs come from a man aged 25 to 45 with type 1 diabetes. Each CDR3 is given with its conserved first and last residue. The D gene is left open where the match is weak. The size of a clone is reported for some rows only, either as once, few or many, or as a class for expanded clones.

J: TRBJ1-1; size: -; D: -; V: TRBV15; length: 12; CDR3: CATSRQDDEAFF; DNA: TGTGCCACCAGCAGACAGGACGATGAAGCTTTCTTT
J: TRBJ2-3; size: -; D: TRBD2; V: TRBV4-3; length: 19; CDR3: CASSQDNLAGALFTDTQYF; DNA: TGCGCCAGCAGCCAAGATAACCTAGCGGGGGCCCTCTTCACAGATACGCAGTATTTT
J: TRBJ2-3; size: -; D: TRBD1; V: TRBV5-5; length: 15; CDR3: CASSGTGLSTDTQYF; DNA: TGTGCCAGCAGCGGGACAGGGTTGAGCACAGATACGCAGTATTTT
J: TRBJ2-7; size: -; D: TRBD1; V: TRBV28; length: 15; CDR3: CASSLVRTGGFEQYF; DNA: TGTGCCAGCAGTTTAGTAAGGACAGGGGGCTTCGAGCAGTACTTC
J: TRBJ2-1; size: few; D: -; V: TRBV25-1; length: 11; CDR3: CASSNDYEQFF; DNA: TGTGCCAGCAGTAATGACTATGAGCAGTTCTTC
J: TRBJ2-7; size: -; D: -; V: TRBV18; length: 14; CDR3: CASSPQEAGYEQYF; DNA: TGTGCCAGCTCACCACAGGAAGCCGGCTACGAGCAGTACTTC
J: TRBJ2-7; size: few; D: -; V: TRBV28; length: 16; CDR3: CASSFLWAKDSYEQYF; DNA: TGTGCCAGCAGTTTCCTTTGGGCCAAGGACTCCTACGAGCAGTACTTC
J: TRBJ1-1; size: -; D: -; V: TRBV29-1; length: 12; CDR3: CSSTTGNTEAFF; DNA: TGCAGCTCGACGACGGGGAACACTGAAGCTTTCTTT
J: TRBJ1-6; size: -; D: TRBD1; V: TRBV28; length: 15; CDR3: CASSHHGTADSPLHF; DNA: TGTGCCAGCAGTCATCATGGGACAGCCGATTCACCCCTCCACTTT
J: TRBJ1-2; size: few; D: -; V: TRBV7-2; length: 14; CDR3: CASSSGLSNYGYTF; DNA: TGTGCCAGCAGCTCGGGACTGTCTAACTATGGCTACACCTTC
J: TRBJ1-4; size: -; D: TRBD1; V: TRBV30; length: 14; CDR3: CAWSWDSSIEKLFF; DNA: TGTGCCTGGAGTTGGGACAGCTCTATTGAAAAACTGTTTTTT
J: TRBJ2-5; size: -; D: -; V: TRBV7-2; length: 11; CDR3: CASSLSETQYF; DNA: TGTGCCAGCAGCCTATCAGAGACCCAGTACTTC
J: TRBJ2-5; size: few; D: TRBD2; V: TRBV30; length: 15; CDR3: CAWGRGLAGQETQYF; DNA: TGTGCCTGGGGACGAGGACTAGCGGGGCAAGAGACCCAGTACTTC
J: TRBJ2-7; size: -; D: TRBD1; V: TRBV18; length: 13; CDR3: CASSPGTGGEQYF; DNA: TGTGCCAGCTCACCTGGGACAGGGGGCGAGCAGTACTTC
J: TRBJ2-2; size: few; D: -; V: TRBV4-3; length: 14; CDR3: CASSRIEGTGELFF; DNA: TGCGCCAGCAGCCGAATAGAGGGCACCGGGGAGCTGTTTTTT
J: TRBJ2-5; size: -; D: TRBD2; V: TRBV4-1; length: 18; CDR3: CASSQDMETSGARETQYF; DNA: TGCGCCAGCAGCCAAGATATGGAGACTAGCGGGGCCCGCGAGACCCAGTACTTC
J: TRBJ1-6; size: many; D: -; V: TRBV27; length: 14; CDR3: CASRTTGSGSPLHF; DNA: TGTGCCAGCAGGACAACAGGGAGTGGCTCACCCCTCCACTTT
J: TRBJ1-6; size: few; D: -; V: TRBV25-1; length: 14; CDR3: CASTYGVSDSPLHF; DNA: TGTGCCAGCACCTACGGGGTATCGGATTCACCCCTCCACTTT
J: TRBJ2-2; size: many; D: TRBD1; V: TRBV10-3; length: 19; CDR3: CAISESTDRGLANTGELFF; DNA: TGTGCCATCAGTGAGTCGACAGACAGGGGTCTCGCGAACACCGGGGAGCTGTTTTTT
J: TRBJ1-1; size: few; D: -; V: TRBV5-4; length: 11; CDR3: CASSLAGRAFF; DNA: TGTGCCAGCAGCTTGGCGGGGAGAGCTTTCTTT
J: TRBJ1-5; size: many; D: -; V: TRBV19; length: 14; CDR3: CASSMTGPGQPQHF; DNA: TGTGCCAGTAGTATGACGGGACCAGGTCAGCCCCAGCATTTT
J: TRBJ1-1; size: -; D: TRBD1; V: TRBV2; length: 13; CDR3: CASFRDSNTEAFF; DNA: TGTGCCAGTTTCCGGGACAGCAACACTGAAGCTTTCTTT
J: TRBJ2-7; size: -; D: TRBD1; V: TRBV5-4; length: 16; CDR3: CASSSAGTGISYEQYF; DNA: TGTGCCAGCAGCTCCGCCGGGACAGGGATATCCTACGAGCAGTACTTC
J: TRBJ2-7; size: few; D: -; V: TRBV14; length: 14; CDR3: CASSQSRDSYEQYF; DNA: TGTGCCAGCAGCCAAAGCCGGGACTCCTACGAGCAGTACTTC
J: TRBJ2-7; size: -; D: -; V: TRBV7-2; length: 13; CDR3: CASSYLQVYEQYF; DNA: TGTGCCAGCAGCTATCTCCAGGTCTACGAGCAGTACTTC
J: TRBJ1-2; size: -; D: -; V: TRBV23-1; length: 16; CDR3: CASSPRVLGADYGYTF; DNA: TGCGCCAGCAGTCCGAGAGTACTAGGGGCGGACTATGGCTACACCTTC